The table lists the clone carrying this T cell receptor beta chain with a few counts. It was via CD45RO/CCR7/CD25/CD127/CD95/CD27 that CD4+ naive, central memory, regulatory and stem cell-like memory cells were sorted. The data were obtained in a study of beta chain features in type 1 diabetes. Study-level background: All of the samples together had around 110,000,000 sorted cells examined.

The investigators reverse transcribed all of the isolated RNA, so they sequenced expressed TCRB transcripts. Measured with immunoSEQ multiplex PCR; TCRdb has only the in-frame clones, and not every one. The data hold 160,000 or so clones, with over 8.5% observed a single time. This CDR3 is built from 15 residues. Germline trimming cut 6 bases from V and 5 bases from J; bases unmatched to any gene: 9. Germline V gene data show CDR1 as SGHTA and CDR2 as FQGNSA. The sequenced sample consisted of central memory CD4+ T cells from blood. The chain is built from TRBV7-2 and TRBJ1-4; 7 bases fit TRBD1. The origin of this receptor is a man between 18 and 29 years old in good health. The CDR3 DNA reads TGTGCCAGCAGACCAGGGGGGACAGACAATGAAAAACTGTTTTTT. Translation: CASRPGGTDNEKLFF.